The 18 T cell receptor beta chains presented below share a single source sample, sequenced in a study of blood T cell repertoires in COVID-19. This table comes from immunoSEQ multiplex PCR, and its TCRdb copy is limited to in-frame clones, with some not included. Altogether some 180,000 clones are present, 76% being singletons, with the ten largest covering approximately 9%. Sequenced material: peripheral blood. These receptors originate from a woman between 50 and 59 years old with active or convalescent COVID-19.

The chain joins TRBV28 to TRBJ2-3; 7 bases match TRBD2. This CDR3 spans 14 amino acids. From germline, CDR1 is MDHEN and CDR2 SYDVKM. The trim removed 4 bases at V and 4 bases at J, leaving 5 bases unmatched. CDR3 loop: CASSSSGNPDTQYF. CDR3 in DNA: TGTGCCAGCAGTTCCAGCGGGAACCCAGATACGCAGTATTTT.

The rearrangement links TRBV13 to TRBJ1-2; 10 bases align to TRBD1. The CDR3 is 13 amino acids. CDR1 PRHDT and CDR2 FYEKMQ come from the germline V gene (reference sequence). The J segment lost 8 bases and the V segment lost 2 bases, leaving 2 bases of the junction unmatched. The CDR3, as DNA: TGTGCCAGCAGCTTAAGGGACAGGGGAGGCTACACCTTC. As protein: CASSLRDRGGYTF.

This clone was picked up a small number of times. The sample has other DNA sequences that encode this CDR3 too. The chain recombines TRBV18 with TRBJ1-1; TRBD1 agrees at 7 bases. CDR3 length equals 14 residues. Germline lookup yields CDR1 KGHSH and CDR2 LQKENI. The J segment lost 2 bases and the V segment lost 3 bases, leaving 3 bases of the junction unmatched. The CDR3 is CASSPRTGNTEAFF. The CDR3 coding sequence is TGTGCCAGCTCACCCCGGACAGGAAACACTGAAGCTTTCTTT.

V is TRBV7-7 and J is TRBJ2-1, with 8 positions matching TRBD1. V shed 3 bases and J 8 bases; nucleotides not matched to a gene: 3. Germline loops: CDR1 SSHAT, CDR2 FNYEAQ (reference sequence). The CDR3 has 13 amino acids. CDR3 sequence reads: CASSLDREDEQFF. For the CDR3, the DNA is TGTGCCAGCAGCTTGGACAGGGAGGATGAGCAGTTCTTC. Complete variable domain (other parts from reference TRBV7-7 and TRBJ2-1): GAGVSQSPRYKVTKRGQDVTLRCDPISSHATLYWYQQALGQGPEFLTYFNYEAQPDKSGLPSDRFSAERPEGSISTLTIQRTEQRDSAMYRCASSLDREDEQFFGPGTRLTVL.

The chain joins TRBV29-1 to TRBJ2-2, with 12 bases that match TRBD2. J lost 6 bases, V lost 6 bases, and 2 bases had no gene match. CDR3 length equals 13 residues. Looked up from germline, CDR1 is SQVTM and CDR2 is ANQGSEA. The CDR3 loop is CSVRLAGAGELFF. CDR3 DNA: TGCAGCGTCCGACTAGCGGGAGCCGGGGAGCTGTTTTTT.

V and J are TRBV30 and TRBJ2-7; the D gene is possibly TRBD1 (6 bases). This CDR3 comprises 12 residues. Germline V CDR1 and CDR2: GTSNPN, SVGIG (reference sequence). V lost 7 bases and J lost 5, with 15 bases in between. The CDR3 loop is CAFSGTLDEQYF. The CDR3, as DNA: TGTGCCTTTTCCGGGACACTCGACGAGCAGTACTTC.

The chain links TRBV29-1 to TRBJ1-1; 9 nucleotides line up with TRBD1. The V segment lost 6 bases and the J segment 1 base; nucleotides outside the gene matches: 3. Germline-derived CDR1 and CDR2 are SQVTM and ANQGSEA. This CDR3 contains 13 residues. Written as DNA, the CDR3 is TGCAGCGTGTTGACAGGGGGGAACACTGAAGCTTTCTTT. Amino acid sequence: CSVLTGGNTEAFF.

The CDR3 DNA reads TGTGCCAGCAGCCCGAGGACAGGGACTGATTTGGATGAGCAGTTCTTC. Translating it yields CASSPRTGTDLDEQFF. The chain uses TRBV14 and TRBJ2-1; 8 nucleotides agree with TRBD1. The trim removed 4 bases at V and 8 bases at J, leaving 13 bases unmatched. The CDR3 has 16 residues. The germline V gene encodes CDR1 SGHDN and CDR2 FVKESK. The whole variable domain, filled in from reference TRBV14 and TRBJ2-1, reads EAGVTQFPSHSVIEKGQTVTLRCDPISGHDNLYWYRRVMGKEIKFLLHFVKESKQDESGMPNNRFLAERTGGTYSTLKVQPAELEDSGVYFCASSPRTGTDLDEQFFGPGTRLTVL.

This clone was detected once. The chain recombines TRBV28 with TRBJ2-7; 8 bases match TRBD2. The CDR3 length is 15 residues. From germline, CDR1 is MDHEN and CDR2 SYDVKM. V lost 3 bases, J lost 7 bases, and 11 bases stayed unmatched. The DNA of the CDR3 is TGTGCCAGCAGTTTTGCCGTGATAGCGGGATATGAGCAGTACTTC. Translating it yields CASSFAVIAGYEQYF.

This clone was observed once. The chain has TRBV7-9 and TRBJ1-5; D may be TRBD1 (5 bases). Trimming stripped 5 bases from V and 5 bases from J, with 13 bases between. Germline CDR1 SEHNR, CDR2 FQNEAQ (reference sequence). The CDR3 is made up of 14 amino acids. The CDR3 DNA reads TGTGCCAGCAGCCCCGACAGATTCGATCAGCCCCAGCATTTT. This translates into CASSPDRFDQPQHF.

This chain joins TRBV9 and TRBJ2-7; the match to TRBD2 covers 7 bases. Germline V gene data show CDR1 as SGDLS and CDR2 as YYNGEE. There are 18 residues in the CDR3. J was trimmed by 0 bases and V by 0 bases; bases with no gene match: 12. This CDR3 is CASSVALLAGPSSYEQYF. CDR3 in DNA: TGTGCCAGCAGCGTAGCTTTATTAGCGGGCCCGAGCTCCTACGAGCAGTACTTC.

This sequence joins TRBV7-9 and TRBJ1-2; no clear D. Germline V CDR1 and CDR2: SEHNR, FQNEAQ (reference sequence). The CDR3 extends over 12 amino acids. Trimming cost V 2 bases and J 3 bases, with 4 bases left between them. The CDR3 coding sequence is TGTGCCAGCAGCTTACCGGACTATGGCTACACCTTC. It translates to CASSLPDYGYTF.

This clone was recorded once. The chain is built from TRBV6-5 and TRBJ1-1; D remains ambiguous. V dropped 4 bases and J dropped 2 bases, with 14 bases sitting between them. The CDR3 sequence is 15 residues long. The germline V gene encodes CDR1 MNHEY and CDR2 SVGAGI. In nucleotides, the CDR3 is TGTGCCAGCAGTTCGTGGGAGGGCCGTAACACTGAAGCTTTCTTT. It yields the protein CASSSWEGRNTEAFF.

V usage is TRBV27 and J usage is TRBJ1-2; D might be TRBD1 (6 bases). The length of the CDR3 is 12 residues. The germline V and J ends were trimmed by 5 bases and 7 bases, with 11 bases remaining between them. Germline V gene data show CDR1 as MNHEY and CDR2 as SMNVEV (reference sequence). Written as DNA, the CDR3 is TGTGCCAGCAGTGAAACAGGGTTTGGCTACACCTTC. Encoded protein: CASSETGFGYTF.

J is TRBJ1-1 and V is TRBV6-5; perhaps TRBD1 as D (5 bases). Germline values: CDR1 MNHEY, CDR2 SVGAGI. This CDR3 region has 15 residues. V was clipped by 2 bases and J by 1 base, with 11 bases between them. DNA of the CDR3: TGTGCCAGCAGTTACGAGGGGCGGGGGAACACTGAAGCTTTCTTT. Translated, it gives CASSYEGRGNTEAFF.

V and J are TRBV18 and TRBJ1-1, with D possibly matching TRBD1 (5 bases). Germline CDR1 reads KGHSH; CDR2 reads LQKENI. The V gene lost 3 bases and the J gene lost 5 bases, with 13 bases spanning the gap. This CDR3 has 14 residues. CDR3 loop: CASSPGGADTEAFF. CDR3 coding DNA: TGTGCCAGCTCACCCGGCGGGGCCGATACTGAAGCTTTCTTT.

The chain employs TRBV20-1 and TRBJ2-3, with TRBD2 as a possible D gene (5 bases). The V gene's germline CDR1 is DFQATT and CDR2 SNEGSKA (reference sequence). V was cut by 3 bases and J by 1 base, with 17 bases left in between. The CDR3 extends over 16 amino acids. Here the CDR3 DNA reads TGCAGTGCTAGTCGGTTTGAGGGTTCGGGCACAGATACGCAGTATTTT. It specifies CSASRFEGSGTDTQYF.

The gene calls are TRBV29-1 and TRBJ1-2; TRBD1 matches at 9 bases. Germline assignment: CDR1 SQVTM and CDR2 ANQGSEA. V dropped 7 bases and J dropped 3; count of bases not matched to a gene: 3. The CDR3 runs to 12 residues. The CDR3 here is CSARQGDYGYTF. DNA of the CDR3: TGCAGCGCCCGACAGGGGGACTATGGCTACACCTTC.